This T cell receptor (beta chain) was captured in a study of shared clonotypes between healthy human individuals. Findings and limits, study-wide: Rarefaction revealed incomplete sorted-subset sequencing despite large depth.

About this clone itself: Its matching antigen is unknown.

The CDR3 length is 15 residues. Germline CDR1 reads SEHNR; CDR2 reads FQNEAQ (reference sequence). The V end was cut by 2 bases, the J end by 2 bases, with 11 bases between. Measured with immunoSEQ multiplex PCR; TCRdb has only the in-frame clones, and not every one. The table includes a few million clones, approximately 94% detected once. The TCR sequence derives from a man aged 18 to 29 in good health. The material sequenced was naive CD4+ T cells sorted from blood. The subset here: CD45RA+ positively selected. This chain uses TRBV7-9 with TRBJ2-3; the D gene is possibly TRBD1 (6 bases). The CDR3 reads CASSLRGSFTDTQYF. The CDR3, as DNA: TGTGCCAGCAGCTTAAGGGGGAGTTTCACAGATACGCAGTATTTT.